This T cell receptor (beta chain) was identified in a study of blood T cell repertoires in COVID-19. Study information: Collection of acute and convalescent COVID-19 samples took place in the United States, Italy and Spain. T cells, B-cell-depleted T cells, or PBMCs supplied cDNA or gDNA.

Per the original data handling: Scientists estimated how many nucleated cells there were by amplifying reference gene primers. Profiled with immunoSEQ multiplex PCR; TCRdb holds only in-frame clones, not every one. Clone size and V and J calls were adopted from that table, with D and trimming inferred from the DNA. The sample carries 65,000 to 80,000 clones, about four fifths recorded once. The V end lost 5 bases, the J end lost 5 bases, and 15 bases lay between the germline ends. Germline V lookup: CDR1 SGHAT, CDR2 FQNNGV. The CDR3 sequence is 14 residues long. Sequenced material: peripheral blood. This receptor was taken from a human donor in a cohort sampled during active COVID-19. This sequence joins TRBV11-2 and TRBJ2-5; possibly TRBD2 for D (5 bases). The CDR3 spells CASSLGLLRETQYF. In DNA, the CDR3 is TGTGCCAGCAGCCTTGGACTTCTCCGGGAGACCCAGTACTTC.